Detailed here is one T cell receptor beta chain. The record originates from a study of shared clonotypes between healthy human individuals. Study in general: The donor pool was made up of two women and three men aged 18 to 49.

Here immunoSEQ multiplex PCR was the method, and the copy in TCRdb shows in-frame clones only, minus some. Among over a million clones, 95% to 99% were seen once, and the ten largest hold roughly 0.45%. Every donor, a Caucasian adult, lived in Nashville, Tennessee. The CDR3 length is 12 residues. Trimming removed 9 bases from V and 3 bases from J, with 13 bases in between. CDR1 and CDR2 (germline): SGHNT, YYREEE (reference sequence). The sequencing input was naive CD4+ T cells sorted from blood. The subset is: CD45RA+ positively selected. The clonotype was recovered from a young man in good health. The chain links TRBV5-4 to TRBJ2-7; the D gene could be TRBD1 or TRBD2 (5 bases each). The CDR3 sequence: CATSGAGYEQYF. DNA of the CDR3: TGTGCCACCTCTGGGGCGGGCTACGAGCAGTACTTC.